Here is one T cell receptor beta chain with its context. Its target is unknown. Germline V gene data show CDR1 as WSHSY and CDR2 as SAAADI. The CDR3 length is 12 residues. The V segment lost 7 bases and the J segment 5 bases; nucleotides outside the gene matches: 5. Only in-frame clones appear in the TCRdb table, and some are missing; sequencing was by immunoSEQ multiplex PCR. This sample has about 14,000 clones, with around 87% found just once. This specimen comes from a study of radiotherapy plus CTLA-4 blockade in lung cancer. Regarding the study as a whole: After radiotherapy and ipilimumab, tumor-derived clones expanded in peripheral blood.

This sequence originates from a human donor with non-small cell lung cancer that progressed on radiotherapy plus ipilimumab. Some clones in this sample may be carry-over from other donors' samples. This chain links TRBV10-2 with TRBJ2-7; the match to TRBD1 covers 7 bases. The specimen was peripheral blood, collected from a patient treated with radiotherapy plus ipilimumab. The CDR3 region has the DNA TGCGCCAGCACCGACGGACAGGACGAGCAGTACTTC. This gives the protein CASTDGQDEQYF.